This T cell receptor (beta chain) was retrieved from a study of Ad26.COV2.S vaccination and SARS-CoV-2 variants. Study overall: As a participant in COV1001, the donor was in the Ad26.COV2.S trial arm.

CDR1 and CDR2 (germline): SGHTA, FQGNSA. J lost 6 bases, V lost 2 bases, and 6 bases had no gene match. The CDR3 runs 15 residues. Repertoires were generated with immunoSEQ multiplex PCR, while TCRdb's copy carries only in-frame clones and drops some. The sample lists hundreds of thousands of clones; approximately 90% were seen once. Described treatment: around 19 received Ad26.COV2.S at low or high dose, single or two shots; several received placebo; per-sample allocation not given. All samples were drawn on day 63, counting from the first vaccine or placebo injection. The sample here was peripheral blood, taken in a trial of Ad26.COV2.S vaccine versus placebo. The chain joins TRBV7-2 to TRBJ2-1; 8 bases match TRBD2. This clonotype was sampled from a person aged 18 to 65 who received the Ad26.COV2.S COVID-19 vaccine or a placebo. The CDR3 spells CASSLTAGVFNEQFF. The CDR3 DNA is TGTGCCAGCAGCTTAACAGCGGGAGTCTTCAATGAGCAGTTCTTC.